This TCR beta chain stems from a study of blood T cell repertoires in COVID-19. Study information: The United States, Italy and Spain supplied acute and convalescent COVID-19 samples.

CDR3 length: 16 amino acids. The germline V gene has CDR1 KGHSH and CDR2 LQKENI. Unmatched junction bases numbered 3, after V lost 5 bases and J lost 0 bases. Method: immunoSEQ multiplex PCR; TCRdb's copy keeps in-frame clones and lacks some. The profile shows some 200,000 clones, roughly 84% of them singletons. The sample consisted of peripheral blood. The chain employs TRBV18 and TRBJ2-2, with 10 positions matching TRBD1. The source is a woman of 80 years or more with acute or convalescent COVID-19. The CDR3 region has the DNA TGTGCCAGCTCAAAGGGACAGGGGTCGAACACCGGGGAGCTGTTTTTT. This translates into CASSKGQGSNTGELFF. Complete variable domain (other parts from reference TRBV18 and TRBJ2-2): NAGVMQNPRHLVRRRGQEARLRCSPMKGHSHVYWYRQLPEEGLKFMVYLQKENIIDESGMPKERFSAEFPKEGPSILRIQQVVRGDSAAYFCASSKGQGSNTGELFFGEGSRLTVL.